What follows are 31 T cell receptor beta chains derived from one specimen sequenced in a study of cytomegalovirus exposure and HLA in healthy donors. Libraries were prepared by immunoSEQ multiplex PCR; TCRdb keeps only in-frame clonotypes and omits some of them. The data show roughly 140,000 clones, with around nine tenths seen just once and approximately 7.5% held by the top ten. The sample was PBMCs. Receptor source: a woman under 30 in good health and CMV-seropositive.

V and J are TRBV9 and TRBJ2-3; maybe TRBD2 (5 bases). Trimming stripped 0 bases from V and 0 bases from J, with 11 bases between. The CDR3 consists of 16 residues. Germline V lookup: CDR1 SGDLS, CDR2 YYNGEE. This CDR3 reads CASSVGATTSTDTQYF. The CDR3 DNA follows: TGTGCCAGCAGCGTAGGCGCGACTACAAGCACAGATACGCAGTATTTT.

This rearrangement joins TRBV15 to TRBJ2-1; the D gene is possibly TRBD1 (6 bases). The CDR3 runs to 16 residues. Germline V gives CDR1 LNHNV, CDR2 YYDKDF (reference sequence). Trimming took off 3 bases at V and 5 bases at J, with 17 bases between the two ends. This CDR3 reads CATSSEVGQLDNEQFF. DNA for the CDR3: TGTGCCACCAGCAGTGAAGTTGGACAGCTAGACAATGAGCAGTTCTTC. The variable domain in full, completed from reference TRBV15 and TRBJ2-1, reads DAMVIQNPRYQVTQFGKPVTLSCSQTLNHNVMYWYQQKSSQAPKLLFHYYDKDFNNEADTPDNFQSRRPNTSFCFLDIRSPGLGDTAMYLCATSSEVGQLDNEQFFGPGTRLTVL.

This chain uses TRBV11-2 with TRBJ2-7, with 9 bases that match TRBD2. The CDR3 has 17 residues. Germline V gene lookup returns CDR1 SGHAT and CDR2 FQNNGV. The V gene end was trimmed by 0 bases and the J gene end by 2 bases; junction bases not matched to a gene: 8. CDR3 sequence reads: CASSLDRASGVTYEQYF. The CDR3, as DNA: TGTGCCAGCAGCTTAGATCGGGCTAGCGGGGTAACCTACGAGCAGTACTTC.

J is TRBJ2-7 and V is TRBV28; the D gene is possibly TRBD1 (5 bases). The CDR3 sequence is 19 residues long. Between the trimmed V and J ends, which lost 1 base and 0 bases, there was a span of 22 bases. Germline CDR1 and CDR2: MDHEN and SYDVKM. CDR3 bases: TGTGCCAGCAGTTTATTTCCCCAACGGCAGGGCAGGTCCTCCTACGAGCAGTACTTC. It yields the protein CASSLFPQRQGRSSYEQYF.

The chain links TRBV6-1 to TRBJ1-2; 9 bases agree with TRBD1. The CDR3 totals 15 residues. V shed 1 base and J 5 bases; nucleotides not matched to a gene: 5. Looked up from germline, CDR1 is MNHNS and CDR2 is SASEGT. The CDR3, as DNA: TGTGCCAGCAGTGAAGATCGCGGGACAGGGTATGGCTACACCTTC. This translates into CASSEDRGTGYGYTF.

This clone has just one count. V gene TRBV29-1 combines with J gene TRBJ2-7; possible D gene TRBD1, 5 bases. The CDR3 has 14 amino acids. V was shortened by 8 bases and J by 2 bases, with 19 bases between the two germline ends. Germline values: CDR1 SQVTM, CDR2 ANQGSEA. CDR3 region: CSFAGRSYPYEQYF. DNA of the CDR3: TGCAGCTTCGCAGGGCGATCTTACCCCTACGAGCAGTACTTC.

The rearrangement uses TRBV15 and TRBJ1-1; the D gene is possibly TRBD1 (6 bases). V was clipped by 0 bases and J by 5 bases, with 13 bases between them. CDR1 and CDR2 (germline): LNHNV, YYDKDF (reference sequence). This CDR3 has 15 amino acids. This CDR3 reads CATSRDQGLGTEAFF. The CDR3 DNA reads as TGTGCCACCAGCAGAGATCAGGGGTTGGGGACTGAAGCTTTCTTT.

CDR3: CACRGPGTEAFF. CDR3 coding DNA: TGTGCCTGCCGAGGTCCGGGCACTGAAGCTTTCTTT. V and J are TRBV30 and TRBJ1-1; D not certain. This CDR3 comprises 12 residues. Trimming took off 6 bases at V and 4 bases at J, with 12 bases between the two ends. Germline loops: CDR1 GTSNPN, CDR2 SVGIG (reference sequence).

The V call is TRBV5-4, the J call TRBJ2-7; a weak D match, TRBD1 (6 bases). There are 15 residues in the CDR3. Germline CDR1 is SGHNT and CDR2 is YYREEE (reference sequence). The V and J ends lost 7 bases and 0 bases respectively, with 17 bases between them. In DNA form, the CDR3 reads TGTGCCAGCGTCAGGCCACAGGGACCCTCCTACGAGCAGTACTTC. It codes for CASVRPQGPSYEQYF.

The chain uses TRBV5-6 and TRBJ2-5; D uncertain. Trimming stripped 1 base from V and 5 bases from J, with 6 bases between. Germline V gene data show CDR1 as SGHDT and CDR2 as YYEEEE. The CDR3 length is 12 residues. CDR3 nucleotides: TGTGCCAGCAGCTTGAATAGCGAGACCCAGTACTTC. This translates into CASSLNSETQYF.

In the case of this clone: The same CDR3 is also encoded by other DNA sequences in this sample. V gene TRBV6-5 combines with J gene TRBJ2-7; maybe TRBD2 (6 bases). In germline, CDR1 is MNHEY, CDR2 SVGAGI. This CDR3 has 14 amino acids. V lost 5 bases and J lost 3, with 14 bases in between. CDR3 DNA: TGTGCCAGCAGTCCCGGACTACAGTACTACGAGCAGTACTTC. Its protein product is CASSPGLQYYEQYF.

The V gene is TRBV29-1, the J gene TRBJ1-1; a possible D gene is TRBD1 (5 bases). The germline V and J ends were trimmed by 4 bases and 4 bases, with 7 bases remaining between them. This CDR3 contains 11 residues. The germline CDR1 and CDR2 sequences are SQVTM and ANQGSEA. The CDR3 region is CSVVGGTEAFF. Written as DNA, the CDR3 is TGCAGCGTTGTCGGGGGCACTGAAGCTTTCTTT. The full variable domain, in which reference TRBV29-1 and TRBJ1-1 provide the parts outside the CDR3, is SAVISQKPSRDICQRGTSLTIQCQVDSQVTMMFWYRQQPGQSLTLIATANQGSEATYESGFVIDKFPISRPNLTFSTLTVSNMSPEDSSIYLCSVVGGTEAFFGQGTRLTVV.

The V and J genes are TRBV27 and TRBJ1-1; 7 bases map to TRBD1. This CDR3 has 14 amino acids. The V segment lost 5 bases and the J segment 6 bases; nucleotides outside the gene matches: 9. The germline CDR1 and CDR2 sequences are MNHEY and SMNVEV (reference sequence). Here the CDR3 DNA reads TGTGCCAGCAGTACGGGAAGACAGGGTGCTGAAGCTTTCTTT. It yields the protein CASSTGRQGAEAFF.

The chain couples TRBV28 to TRBJ1-5; a weak D match, TRBD1 (5 bases). The V gene lost 8 bases and the J gene lost 6 bases, with 11 bases spanning the gap. Germline CDR1 is MDHEN and CDR2 is SYDVKM. This CDR3 is built from 12 residues. CDR3 protein: CASVTGPQPQHF. The CDR3 DNA reads TGTGCCAGCGTCACAGGACCTCAGCCCCAGCATTTT.

This chain uses TRBV7-2 with TRBJ1-6; TRBD1 might be the D (5 bases). The V gene's germline CDR1 is SGHTA and CDR2 FQGNSA. The CDR3 consists of 14 residues. V gave up 0 bases and J gave up 10 bases, with 10 bases separating them. The CDR3 sequence: CASSLAQAISPLHF. DNA of the CDR3: TGTGCCAGCAGCTTAGCACAGGCCATCTCACCCCTCCACTTT. Complete variable domain (other parts from reference TRBV7-2 and TRBJ1-6): GAGVSQSPSNKVTEKGKDVELRCDPISGHTALYWYRQSLGQGLEFLIYFQGNSAPDKSGLPSDRFSAERTGGSVSTLTIQRTQQEDSAVYLCASSLAQAISPLHFGNGTRLTVT.

The table lists this clone with a count of one. The chain is built from TRBV5-6 and TRBJ1-2; TRBD1 aligns across 8 bases. Germline CDR1 SGHDT, CDR2 YYEEEE. The V segment lost 0 bases and the J segment 6 bases; nucleotides outside the gene matches: 7. This CDR3 is 15 amino acids long. The CDR3 loop reads CASSLGRDRTDGYTF. CDR3 coding DNA: TGTGCCAGCAGCTTGGGGAGGGACAGGACAGATGGCTACACCTTC.

This chain uses TRBV6-4 with TRBJ1-2, with 7 bases matching TRBD1. V dropped 5 bases and J dropped 5; count of bases not matched to a gene: 8. CDR1 and CDR2 from the germline V gene are MRHNA and SNTAGT. There are 14 residues in the CDR3. CDR3 amino acids: CASSISDRDYGYTF. The CDR3 DNA follows: TGTGCCAGCAGTATTTCCGACAGGGATTATGGCTACACCTTC.

The chain is built from TRBV7-8 and TRBJ1-2; D is perhaps TRBD1 (5 bases). The CDR3 is made up of 15 amino acids. Germline lookup yields CDR1 SGHVS and CDR2 FQNEAQ. The V and J ends lost 1 base and 5 bases respectively, with 14 bases between them. The CDR3, as DNA: TGTGCCAGCAGCTTAGTGGCGGGGGGAGGGTATGGCTACACCTTC. Protein product: CASSLVAGGGYGYTF.

The gene calls are TRBV5-1 and TRBJ1-6; TRBD1 agrees at 7 bases. The CDR3 sequence is 15 residues long. The germline gives CDR1 SGHRS, CDR2 YFSETQ. Losses at the gene ends were 0 bases for V and 8 bases for J; bases not matched to a gene: 5. DNA for the CDR3: TGCGCCAGCAGCTTGGAACAGGGGTGGGATTCACCCCTCCACTTT. Residues: CASSLEQGWDSPLHF.

The chain links TRBV7-2 to TRBJ2-3; 11 bases fit TRBD2. CDR3 length equals 17 residues. The J segment lost 1 base and the V segment lost 1 base, leaving 4 bases of the junction unmatched. Germline CDR1 and CDR2: SGHTA and FQGNSA. Here the CDR3 reads CASSLGLAGIRTDTQYF. CDR3 in DNA: TGTGCCAGCAGCTTAGGACTAGCGGGAATCCGCACAGATACGCAGTATTTT.

J is TRBJ2-7 and V is TRBV7-3; D is undetermined. V was clipped by 2 bases and J by 0 bases, with 8 bases between them. From germline, CDR1 is SGHTA and CDR2 FQGTGA. This CDR3 contains 14 residues. The CDR3 DNA follows: TGTGCCAGCAGCTTAGGAGTAGGCTCCTACGAGCAGTACTTC. Translation gives CASSLGVGSYEQYF.

The chain is built from TRBV9 and TRBJ1-5; D uncertain. Germline lookup yields CDR1 SGDLS and CDR2 YYNGEE. The CDR3 sequence is 15 residues long. Trimming removed 0 bases at V and 3 bases at J, with 10 bases between. CDR3 in amino acids: CASSVGGGYNQPQHF. In nucleotides, the CDR3 is TGTGCCAGCAGCGTAGGAGGAGGGTACAATCAGCCCCAGCATTTT. The full variable domain, its missing parts supplied by reference TRBV9 and TRBJ1-5, is DSGVTQTPKHLITATGQRVTLRCSPRSGDLSVYWYQQSLDQGLQFLIQYYNGEERAKGNILERFSAQQFPDLHSELNLSSLELGDSALYFCASSVGGGYNQPQHFGDGTRLSIL.

The gene calls are TRBV6-5 and TRBJ2-5; D gene ambiguous. Germline V gene lookup returns CDR1 MNHEY and CDR2 SVGAGI. CDR3 size: 10 residues. The ends were cut back, 5 bases at V and 9 bases at J, with 7 bases in the middle. CDR3 in amino acids: CASSRGPQYF. CDR3 DNA: TGTGCCAGCAGTCGCGGCCCCCAGTACTTC.

This chain connects TRBV6-5 to TRBJ2-3; TRBD1 matches 7 bases. The CDR3 covers 15 residues. Trimming removed 4 bases from V and 2 bases from J; junction bases left unmatched: 6. CDR1 MNHEY and CDR2 SVGAGI come from the germline V gene. CDR3 sequence: CASSLLQGPTDTQYF. The DNA of the CDR3 is TGTGCCAGCAGTTTACTACAGGGGCCCACAGATACGCAGTATTTT.

The chain joins TRBV5-5 to TRBJ1-2; weak D call: TRBD1 (6 bases). This CDR3 comprises 16 residues. The ends were cut back, 2 bases at V and 3 bases at J, with 17 bases in the middle. Per germline, CDR1 SGHKS and CDR2 YYEKEE (reference sequence). The CDR3 spells CASSFGTGMGYYGYTF. The CDR3 region has the DNA TGTGCCAGCAGCTTTGGAACAGGGATGGGGTACTATGGCTACACCTTC.

This clone occurred a few times. V usage is TRBV28 and J usage is TRBJ1-2; D is perhaps TRBD1 (5 bases). Germline V gives CDR1 MDHEN, CDR2 SYDVKM. The CDR3 length is 12 residues. The V and J ends lost 8 bases and 2 bases respectively, with 9 bases between them. The CDR3 here is CASGSGNYGYTF. Written as DNA, the CDR3 is TGTGCCAGCGGATCAGGGAACTATGGCTACACCTTC.

The chain carries TRBV28 and TRBJ1-5, with D perhaps matching TRBD1 (6 bases). Germline CDR1 and CDR2: MDHEN and SYDVKM. Trimming shortened V by 5 bases and J by 1 base, and 6 bases separated the two germline ends. The length of the CDR3 is 13 residues. CDR3 in amino acids: CASSTGSNQPQHF. The CDR3 nucleotides read TGTGCCAGCAGTACAGGGAGCAATCAGCCCCAGCATTTT.

This clone was observed a handful of times. The gene calls are TRBV5-1 and TRBJ2-3; D is possibly TRBD1 (5 bases). Germline V gene sequence: CDR1 SGHRS, CDR2 YFSETQ. CDR3 length: 16 amino acids. V was cut by 2 bases and J by 1 base, with 14 bases left in between. In DNA, the CDR3 is TGCGCCAGCAGCTTTGGCAGGGTTCTCGGCACAGATACGCAGTATTTT. Its protein is CASSFGRVLGTDTQYF.

The chain employs TRBV6-1 and TRBJ1-6; D might be TRBD1 (5 bases). Germline-derived CDR1 and CDR2 are MNHNS and SASEGT. The CDR3 is 20 residues long. The V end lost 0 bases, the J end lost 0 bases, and 18 bases lay between the germline ends. Here the CDR3 reads CASSEAGRASPSSYNSPLHF. The DNA for the CDR3 is TGTGCCAGCAGTGAAGCAGGCAGGGCCTCACCGAGCTCCTATAATTCACCCCTCCACTTT.

This clone was picked up a small number of times. V usage is TRBV30 and J usage is TRBJ1-5; D gene unclear. V shed 0 bases and J shed 2 bases, with 14 bases lying between them. Germline V gives CDR1 GTSNPN, CDR2 SVGIG (reference sequence). The CDR3 sequence is 16 residues long. In DNA form, the CDR3 reads TGTGCCTGGAGTGTACGGGAGGGTTGGGGCAATCAGCCCCAGCATTTT. Its translation is CAWSVREGWGNQPQHF.

The gene calls are TRBV5-5 and TRBJ1-1, with D tentatively TRBD1 (6 bases). Trimming removed 4 bases at V and 5 bases at J, with 24 bases between. Germline values: CDR1 SGHKS, CDR2 YYEKEE (reference sequence). The CDR3 contains 17 residues. CDR3 DNA sequence: TGTGCCAGCAGCGTAACCCCTGGGACCAGGGGTAGGACTGAAGCTTTCTTT. This gives the protein CASSVTPGTRGRTEAFF.